Below, 5 T cell receptor beta chains from the same sample are listed, as sequenced in a study of identical twins. MiXCR, run by TCRdb on the 5' RACE reads, gives a single entry per CDR3 protein. The profile shows about 790,000 distinct CDR3 sequences, about 20% of them singletons. The data were also submitted as part of a second study, on T cells expressing NK-cell markers.

Sequencing was performed on PBMCs. Receptor source: a young woman in good health.

The table lists this clonotype with many counts. The chain has TRBV3-1 and TRBJ2-7; no reliable D call. Trimming removed 0 bases at V and 2 bases at J, with 5 bases between. The CDR3 length is 13 residues. CDR1 and CDR2 (germline): LGHDT, YNNKEL (reference sequence). For the CDR3, the DNA is TGTGCCAGCAGCCAAGATGGAGCCTACGAGCAGTACTTC. Amino acid sequence: CASSQDGAYEQYF.

This clonotype was picked up a small number of times. The rearrangement joins TRBV20-1 to TRBJ1-2; D is uncertain. Germline CDR1 reads DFQATT; CDR2 reads SNEGSKA (reference sequence). The CDR3 has 9 amino acids. Trimming stripped 3 bases from V and 8 bases from J, with 4 bases between. This CDR3 is CSASNGYTF. As DNA, the CDR3 is TGCAGTGCTAGTAACGGCTACACCTTC.

This clonotype came up a few times. The V and J genes are TRBV20-1 and TRBJ2-1, with TRBD2 identical over 7 bases. CDR1 is DFQATT, CDR2 SNEGSKA, per germline (reference sequence). The length of the CDR3 is 14 residues. J was trimmed by 2 bases and V by 6 bases; bases with no gene match: 7. The CDR3, as DNA: TGCAGTGCGCTTTCTAGCGGAACCTACAATGAGCAGTTCTTC. It is translated as CSALSSGTYNEQFF.

The gene calls are TRBV20-1 and TRBJ2-3; D remains unclear. V was trimmed by 6 bases and J by 3 bases, leaving 13 bases between them. The CDR3 contains 13 residues. CDR1 and CDR2 from the germline V gene are DFQATT and SNEGSKA (reference sequence). As DNA, the CDR3 is TGCAGTGCCCCGTCCCCCGCTACAGATACGCAGTATTTT. This translates into CSAPSPATDTQYF.

Only a few counts were recorded for this clonotype. The gene calls are TRBV19 and TRBJ1-1; no clear D gene. The V gene lost 7 bases and the J gene lost 6 bases, with 18 bases spanning the gap. From germline, CDR1 is LNHDA and CDR2 SQIVND (reference sequence). This CDR3 is built from 14 residues. The CDR3 loop reads CASNDAQLSAEAFF. The DNA for the CDR3 is TGTGCCAGTAACGACGCTCAGCTCAGCGCTGAAGCTTTCTTT.